What follows are 23 T cell receptor beta chains derived from one specimen sequenced in a study of cytomegalovirus exposure and HLA in healthy donors. The PCR made use of 60 Vbeta and 13 Jbeta primers. Sequencing used immunoSEQ multiplex PCR; TCRdb keeps in-frame clones, though not all of them. This sample has around 180,000 clones, with 75% to 80% found just once. The sample was PBMCs. Every receptor here comes from a woman aged 30 to 39 in good health and CMV-seropositive.

The J gene is TRBJ2-5, the V gene TRBV15; tentatively, D is TRBD2 (5 bases). Between the trimmed V and J ends, which lost 1 base and 4 bases, there was a span of 13 bases. This CDR3 is built from 15 residues. Germline-derived CDR1 and CDR2 are LNHNV and YYDKDF (reference sequence). CDR3 residues: CATSRAPGLGETQYF. DNA of the CDR3: TGTGCCACCAGCAGAGCCCCGGGATTGGGAGAGACCCAGTACTTC.

This clone was picked up one time. This chain joins TRBV14 and TRBJ2-7, with TRBD1 as a possible D gene (6 bases). The germline V gene has CDR1 SGHDN and CDR2 FVKESK. The CDR3 totals 13 residues. V shed 2 bases and J shed 4 bases, with 9 bases lying between them. The CDR3 sequence is CASSQLQGYEQYF. For the CDR3, the DNA is TGTGCCAGCAGCCAACTCCAGGGGTACGAGCAGTACTTC.

The genes are TRBV6-1 and TRBJ1-2, with a possible D match to TRBD1 (5 bases). V lost 0 bases to trimming and J lost 8 bases, with 13 bases between them. The germline gives CDR1 MNHNS, CDR2 SASEGT. This CDR3 region has 14 residues. Here the CDR3 reads CASSEAFAGLGYTF. CDR3 nucleotide sequence: TGTGCCAGCAGTGAAGCCTTTGCAGGGTTGGGCTACACCTTC.

Concerning this clone: This sample also contains other DNA sequences that code for the same CDR3. The chain employs TRBV19 and TRBJ1-5, with no clear D. The CDR3 covers 14 residues. Germline-derived CDR1 and CDR2 are LNHDA and SQIVND (reference sequence). V was clipped by 2 bases and J by 2 bases, with 7 bases between them. The CDR3 region has the DNA TGTGCCAGTAGTATAATCGGGGGCAATCAGCCCCAGCATTTT. Its protein product is CASSIIGGNQPQHF.

The V and J genes are TRBV9 and TRBJ2-1, with 12 bases that match TRBD2. The CDR3 spans 16 residues. With 3 bases clipped from V and 6 bases from J, the junction kept 7 bases outside the gene matches. The germline V gene has CDR1 SGDLS and CDR2 YYNGEE. The CDR3 sequence is CASSAPSGGAPNEQFF. The CDR3 coding sequence is TGTGCCAGCAGCGCCCCTAGCGGGGGGGCGCCCAATGAGCAGTTCTTC.

This clone was seen only once. The V and J genes are TRBV5-1 and TRBJ2-5; TRBD2 aligns across 8 bases. The J call may not be correct, given that the DNA end is closer to TRBJ2-7. This CDR3 is built from 15 residues. Germline loops: CDR1 SGHRS, CDR2 YFSETQ. CDR3 DNA: TGCGCCAGCACCCTAGGGACGGGGGGGGTCTACGAGCAGTACTTC. This sequence encodes CASTLGTGGVYEQYF.

For the CDR3, the DNA is TGTGCCAGTAGTATAGGGACAGACTATGGCTACACCTTC. Its translation is CASSIGTDYGYTF. V and J are TRBV19 and TRBJ1-2; D possibly corresponds to TRBD1 (6 bases). V gave up 1 base and J gave up 3 bases, with 6 bases separating them. This CDR3 spans 13 amino acids. Germline assignment: CDR1 LNHDA and CDR2 SQIVND (reference sequence).

This clone was observed once. The chain is built from TRBV9 and TRBJ2-5; tentatively, D is TRBD1 (6 bases). The CDR3 totals 15 residues. Germline values: CDR1 SGDLS, CDR2 YYNGEE. Trimming left V 0 bases short and J 4 bases short, with 13 bases between. CDR3 bases: TGTGCCAGCAGCGTAGGGGACATCGACAGAGAGACCCAGTACTTC. It encodes CASSVGDIDRETQYF.

The chain links TRBV29-1 to TRBJ2-7; D is unresolved. Germline V gene data show CDR1 as SQVTM and CDR2 as ANQGSEA. V was clipped by 5 bases and J by 4 bases, with 12 bases between them. This CDR3 is built from 12 residues. The CDR3 loop is CSVFNGAYEQYF. Here the CDR3 DNA reads TGCAGCGTTTTTAATGGTGCGTACGAGCAGTACTTC.

Comment on this clone: The same CDR3 also results from other DNA sequences found in this sample. The chain's CDR3 is CASSLRALAGGSYNEQFF. DNA of the CDR3: TGTGCCAGCAGCTTAAGGGCCCTAGCGGGGGGGTCCTACAATGAGCAGTTCTTC. The chain links TRBV11-2 to TRBJ2-1; 12 positions agree with TRBD2. J lost 1 base, V lost 2 bases, and 6 bases had no gene match. The CDR3 loop spans 18 amino acids. CDR1 is SGHAT, CDR2 FQNNGV, per germline.

J is TRBJ2-1 and V is TRBV1; TRBD2, the D gene given by the table, was not confirmed from the DNA. TRBV1 constitutes a pseudogene. The CDR3 has 16 residues. In DNA form, the CDR3 reads TGCACCAGCAGCCCCTTCCCACTGTGCTCCTACAATGAGCAGTTCTTC. Translation gives CTSSPFPLCSYNEQFF.

The chain uses TRBV6-5 and TRBJ1-2; 7 nucleotides line up with TRBD1. V gave up 6 bases and J gave up 4 bases; unmatched junction bases: 8. This CDR3 spans 14 amino acids. The V gene's germline CDR1 is MNHEY and CDR2 SVGAGI. DNA for the CDR3: TGTGCCAGCAGAGAACCGGGACAGCTCTATGGCTACACCTTC. This encodes CASREPGQLYGYTF.

This clone appeared a few times. This chain links TRBV19 with TRBJ1-4; 10 bases fit TRBD1. The CDR3 covers 12 residues. Germline V gene sequence: CDR1 LNHDA, CDR2 SQIVND (reference sequence). The junction had 1 base not matched to a gene; V was cut back by 8 bases and J by 7 bases. CDR3 residues: CASGDRGEKLFF. CDR3 nucleotides: TGTGCCAGTGGGGACAGGGGTGAAAAACTGTTTTTT. The whole variable domain, filled in from reference TRBV19 and TRBJ1-4, reads DGGITQSPKYLFRKEGQNVTLSCEQNLNHDAMYWYRQDPGQGLRLIYYSQIVNDFQKGDIAEGYSVSREKKESFPLTVTSAQKNPTAFYLCASGDRGEKLFFGSGTQLSVL.

This clone showed up just a few times. The junction departs from germline at one end; a sequencing error may be responsible. This chain uses TRBV6-6 with TRBJ1-2, with TRBD1 as a possible D gene (5 bases). The CDR3 sequence is 14 residues long. Germline assignment: CDR1 MNHNY and CDR2 SVGAGI (reference sequence). This chain's CDR3 is CASSDSRARLGYTF. CDR3 nucleotide sequence: TGTGCCAGCAGTGACTCCAGGGCTCGATTGGGCTACACCTTC.

This clone is a singleton in its sample. The rearrangement joins TRBV2 to TRBJ1-5; 9 positions match TRBD1. With V trimmed by 7 bases and J by 7 bases, 5 bases remained unmatched. The CDR3 is made up of 13 amino acids. Germline CDR1 reads SNHLY; CDR2 reads FYNNEI. The CDR3 loop reads CASTRTGAQPQHF. The CDR3 DNA is TGTGCCAGCACCCGGACAGGGGCACAGCCCCAGCATTTT.

This chain uses TRBV6-1 with TRBJ2-3; 9 nucleotides line up with TRBD1. Unmatched junction bases numbered 5, after V lost 3 bases and J lost 4 bases. Per germline, CDR1 MNHNS and CDR2 SASEGT. The CDR3 extends over 15 amino acids. The DNA of the CDR3 is TGTGCCAGCAGTGAGTCCCACAGGGGGCCAGATACGCAGTATTTT. Its translation: CASSESHRGPDTQYF.

In this sample, this clone turned up a few times. The rearrangement uses TRBV4-1 and TRBJ2-5; a weak D match, TRBD2 (6 bases). Germline-derived CDR1 and CDR2 are MGHRA and YSYEKL. The V gene lost 8 bases and the J gene lost 4 bases, with 14 bases spanning the gap. The CDR3 consists of 13 residues. The CDR3 nucleotides are TGCGCCAGCGCAAGACTAGTTCCAGAGACCCAGTACTTC. Its protein is CASARLVPETQYF.

The rearrangement links TRBV6-1 to TRBJ1-1; 7 nucleotides line up with TRBD1. Trimming at V came to 9 bases and at J to 6 bases, leaving 10 bases not matched to a gene. Germline assignment: CDR1 MNHNS and CDR2 SASEGT. The CDR3 runs 13 residues. The CDR3 region is CASKQGVGPEAFF. As DNA, the CDR3 is TGTGCCAGTAAGCAGGGGGTGGGACCTGAAGCTTTCTTT.

V and J are TRBV28 and TRBJ2-5, with 7 bases aligning to TRBD1. V was pared by 7 bases and J by 6 bases, with 5 bases of the junction left unmatched. Germline V gene lookup returns CDR1 MDHEN and CDR2 SYDVKM. The CDR3 consists of 12 residues. In nucleotides, the CDR3 is TGTGCCAGCACGACAGGGTTGAAGACCCAGTACTTC. Protein: CASTTGLKTQYF.

This chain connects TRBV18 to TRBJ1-1, with D hard to call. This CDR3 contains 13 residues. The ends were cut back, 1 base at V and 7 bases at J, with 10 bases in the middle. The V gene's germline CDR1 is KGHSH and CDR2 LQKENI. The CDR3 protein is CASSPQVGSEAFF. CDR3 coding DNA: TGTGCCAGCTCACCACAGGTGGGGAGTGAAGCTTTCTTT.

Only one count was recorded for this clone. This chain connects TRBV19 to TRBJ1-6; D remains ambiguous. Germline V gives CDR1 LNHDA, CDR2 SQIVND (reference sequence). Trimming stripped 7 bases from V and 9 bases from J, with 16 bases between. The CDR3 runs 14 residues. The CDR3 DNA sequence: TGTGCCAGTACCGCAGAAGGAGAGAGTTCACCCCTCCACTTT. Encoded protein: CASTAEGESSPLHF.

About this clone: The same CDR3 can be traced to other DNA sequences in this sample. The rearrangement joins TRBV29-1 to TRBJ1-2; the D is unclear. The CDR3 extends over 14 amino acids. Trimming took off 5 bases at V and 4 bases at J, with 17 bases between the two ends. The germline V gene has CDR1 SQVTM and CDR2 ANQGSEA. CDR3 sequence (DNA): TGCAGCGTTAAGGCCCCCAGCGGGATCTATGGCTACACCTTC. The encoded protein is CSVKAPSGIYGYTF.

The V and J genes are TRBV6-5 and TRBJ2-7; D may be TRBD1 (6 bases). V was pared by 2 bases and J by 5 bases, with 13 bases between. Germline V CDR1 and CDR2: MNHEY, SVGAGI. The CDR3 spans 14 residues. CDR3 sequence: CASSYTGFGDEQYF. The CDR3 DNA reads as TGTGCCAGCAGTTACACAGGGTTTGGGGACGAGCAGTACTTC.